The 27 T cell receptor beta chains below come from one sample, sequenced in a study of blood T cell repertoires in COVID-19. Assay: immunoSEQ multiplex PCR; the TCRdb copy retains only in-frame clones and omits some. The sample holds 50,000 to 65,000 clones, 72% seen once. Material: peripheral blood. Receptor source: a woman between 65 and 79 years old with COVID-19, enrolled during active disease.

The genes are TRBV27 and TRBJ2-1; 9 bases line up with TRBD2. CDR3 length equals 17 residues. After removal of 4 bases from V and 0 bases from J, the junction contained 7 bases not matched to a gene. Germline V gene lookup returns CDR1 MNHEY and CDR2 SMNVEV (reference sequence). CDR3 nucleotides: TGTGCCAGCAGTTCCCTTACTAGCGGGCCCTCCTACAATGAGCAGTTCTTC. This encodes CASSSLTSGPSYNEQFF.

The V and J genes are TRBV10-2 and TRBJ2-1; 12 nucleotides agree with TRBD2. The J segment lost 11 bases and the V segment lost 7 bases, leaving 6 bases of the junction unmatched. Germline loops: CDR1 WSHSY, CDR2 SAAADI. The CDR3 totals 13 residues. The CDR3 loop reads CASTTSGGSKQFF. Here the CDR3 DNA reads TGCGCCAGCACTACTAGCGGGGGGTCAAAGCAGTTCTTC.

This CDR3 is CASSATAGGQETQYF. CDR3 nucleotides: TGTGCCAGCAGTGCCACAGCGGGGGGCCAAGAGACCCAGTACTTC. This chain links TRBV7-2 with TRBJ2-5; 9 nucleotides match TRBD2. The CDR3 length is 15 residues. V shed 6 bases and J 1 base; nucleotides not matched to a gene: 6. Germline V gene sequence: CDR1 SGHTA, CDR2 FQGNSA.

The chain combines TRBV2 with TRBJ2-5, with D tentatively TRBD2 (5 bases). The V gene's germline CDR1 is SNHLY and CDR2 FYNNEI. V was cut by 0 bases and J by 3 bases, with 17 bases left in between. This CDR3 spans 17 amino acids. CDR3 loop: CASSEAPLAAKEETQYF. The CDR3 DNA reads as TGTGCCAGCAGTGAAGCGCCTCTAGCAGCTAAGGAAGAGACCCAGTACTTC.

The genes are TRBV7-2 and TRBJ2-3; D possibly corresponds to TRBD2 (6 bases). CDR1 and CDR2 from the germline V gene are SGHTA and FQGNSA. The CDR3 covers 14 residues. Trimming cost V 3 bases and J 4 bases, with 11 bases left between them. The CDR3 coding sequence is TGTGCCAGCAGCTTGGACTACCGCTCAGATACGCAGTATTTT. This encodes CASSLDYRSDTQYF.

J is TRBJ1-5 and V is TRBV19, with D perhaps matching TRBD1 (6 bases). This CDR3 has 15 residues. Germline V lookup: CDR1 LNHDA, CDR2 SQIVND (reference sequence). Trimming cost V 1 base and J 3 bases, with 10 bases left between them. The CDR3 DNA reads as TGTGCCAGTAGTATAGGACAGGTCCCCAATCAGCCCCAGCATTTT. The encoded protein is CASSIGQVPNQPQHF.

The J gene is TRBJ2-1, the V gene TRBV7-9; 7 bases are a match to TRBD2. The CDR3 runs 16 residues. V lost 6 bases to trimming and J lost 7 bases; unmatched junction nucleotides: 15. The germline V gene has CDR1 SEHNR and CDR2 FQNEAQ (reference sequence). CDR3 coding DNA: TGTGCCAGCAGTTATTTCCAGGCGGGGGATCCGAATGAGCAGTTCTTC. Protein product: CASSYFQAGDPNEQFF.

V usage is TRBV10-3 and J usage is TRBJ1-2; D uncertain. V was clipped by 3 bases and J by 4 bases, with 9 bases between them. The CDR3 extends over 13 amino acids. Germline values: CDR1 ENHRY, CDR2 SYGVKD. The CDR3 protein is CAISDGLAYGYTF. In DNA form, the CDR3 reads TGTGCCATCAGTGACGGACTGGCCTATGGCTACACCTTC.

This rearrangement joins TRBV3-1 (or the pseudogene TRBV3-2) to TRBJ2-7; D is perhaps TRBD2 (6 bases). Germline V gives CDR1 LGHDT, CDR2 YNNKEL (reference sequence). The CDR3 consists of 14 residues. The germline V and J ends were trimmed by 4 bases and 0 bases, with 10 bases remaining between them. The CDR3 spells CASSPDGGSYEQYF. The CDR3 DNA is TGTGCCAGCAGCCCAGACGGGGGCTCCTACGAGCAGTACTTC.

This sequence joins TRBV7-2 and TRBJ2-3; TRBD2 matches 12 bases. V dropped 3 bases and J dropped 1; count of bases not matched to a gene: 5. Germline V CDR1 and CDR2: SGHTA, FQGNSA. This CDR3 is built from 17 residues. The CDR3 loop reads CASSFGASGGGTDTQYF. The CDR3, as DNA: TGTGCCAGCAGCTTTGGGGCTAGCGGGGGGGGCACAGATACGCAGTATTTT.

The V call is TRBV19, the J call TRBJ1-4; TRBD1 aligns across 8 bases. There are 16 residues in the CDR3. V lost 0 bases, J lost 8 bases, and 8 bases stayed unmatched. CDR1 LNHDA and CDR2 SQIVND come from the germline V gene (reference sequence). CDR3 in amino acids: CASSIEGGTGGEKLFF. CDR3 DNA sequence: TGTGCCAGTAGTATAGAAGGTGGGACAGGTGGGGAAAAACTGTTTTTT.

V and J are TRBV27 and TRBJ2-7, with 12 bases fitting TRBD2. There are 14 residues in the CDR3. V was pared by 6 bases and J by 4 bases, with 4 bases of the junction left unmatched. CDR1 and CDR2 (germline): MNHEY, SMNVEV (reference sequence). CDR3 residues: CASSRLAGGYEQYF. The CDR3 coding sequence is TGTGCCAGCAGCCGTCTAGCGGGGGGGTACGAGCAGTACTTC.

The gene calls are TRBV6-2 or TRBV6-3 and TRBJ2-1; TRBD1 might be the D (5 bases). V dropped 5 bases and J dropped 10 bases, with 12 bases sitting between them. The CDR3 covers 12 residues. CDR1 is MNHEY, CDR2 SVGEGT, per germline. In DNA form, the CDR3 reads TGTGCCAGCAGTAAGGGGTACGGGGAGCAGTTCTTC. Protein sequence: CASSKGYGEQFF.

The V call is TRBV27, the J call TRBJ1-2, with TRBD1 matching 7 bases. The germline CDR1 and CDR2 sequences are MNHEY and SMNVEV (reference sequence). The junction had 5 bases not matched to a gene; V was cut back by 6 bases and J by 7 bases. The CDR3 runs 12 residues. The CDR3 DNA is TGTGCCAGCAGAGACAGGGCGGGTGGCTACACCTTC. Its translation is CASRDRAGGYTF.

V is TRBV27 and J is TRBJ1-5; TRBD1 aligns across 7 bases. Unmatched junction bases numbered 6, after V lost 6 bases and J lost 7 bases. This CDR3 spans 13 amino acids. Germline V CDR1 and CDR2: MNHEY, SMNVEV (reference sequence). This CDR3 reads CASRGTARQPQHF. In DNA, the CDR3 is TGTGCCAGCAGGGGGACAGCCCGACAGCCCCAGCATTTT.

J is TRBJ1-5 and V is TRBV7-2; possibly TRBD1 for D (6 bases). Trimming removed 1 base from V and 4 bases from J, with 11 bases in between. Germline CDR1 reads SGHTA; CDR2 reads FQGNSA. The CDR3 sequence is 15 residues long. The DNA of the CDR3 is TGTGCCAGCAGCTTAGGGGCAGGGGATAATCAGCCCCAGCATTTT. Its protein product is CASSLGAGDNQPQHF.

The CDR3 sequence is CASSLVGVGGMSGYTF. CDR3 DNA: TGTGCCAGCAGCTTGGTGGGGGTAGGAGGGATGAGTGGCTACACCTTC. This chain joins TRBV5-4 and TRBJ1-2; weak D call: TRBD1 (5 bases). Trimming removed 0 bases at V and 7 bases at J, with 19 bases between. This CDR3 comprises 16 residues. The germline CDR1 and CDR2 sequences are SGHNT and YYREEE (reference sequence).

This chain uses TRBV15 with TRBJ1-3, with 7 bases fitting TRBD1. Germline lookup yields CDR1 LNHNV and CDR2 YYDKDF (reference sequence). The CDR3 loop spans 14 amino acids. Trimming at V came to 5 bases and at J to 7 bases, leaving 8 bases not matched to a gene. CDR3 amino acids: CATSRPQGWNTIYF. As DNA, the CDR3 is TGTGCCACCAGCCGACCACAGGGGTGGAACACCATATATTTT.

This sequence joins TRBV4-3 and TRBJ2-7, with a possible D match to TRBD2 (5 bases). V was shortened by 4 bases and J by 3 bases, with 16 bases between the two germline ends. The germline CDR1 and CDR2 sequences are LGHNA and YSLEER. CDR3 length: 15 amino acids. CDR3 residues: CASSRTPGSLYEQYF. The CDR3 region has the DNA TGCGCCAGCAGCCGGACTCCGGGGTCGCTCTACGAGCAGTACTTC.

In DNA form, the CDR3 reads TGTGCCAGCAGCCCCCTCCCACAGGGGGGGTTGAACACTGAAGCTTTCTTT. Protein sequence: CASSPLPQGGLNTEAFF. The chain combines TRBV7-6 with TRBJ1-1, with 8 bases lining up with TRBD1. Trimming at V came to 5 bases and at J to 0 bases, leaving 11 bases not matched to a gene. There are 17 residues in the CDR3. CDR1 is SGHVS and CDR2 is FNYEAQ in the germline V gene.

The V gene is TRBV24-1, the J gene TRBJ2-2; the D gene is possibly TRBD2 (6 bases). The germline V and J ends were trimmed by 11 bases and 4 bases, with 13 bases remaining between them. This CDR3 is built from 13 residues. Per germline, CDR1 KGHDR and CDR2 SFDVKD. The CDR3 protein is CAIGRDFTGELFF. In nucleotides, the CDR3 is TGTGCCATCGGAAGGGACTTCACCGGGGAGCTGTTTTTT.

The V and J genes are TRBV6-2 or TRBV6-3 and TRBJ2-3; TRBD2 aligns across 8 bases. There are 14 residues in the CDR3. Trimming removed 6 bases from V and 6 bases from J; junction bases left unmatched: 8. CDR1 is MNHEY and CDR2 is SVGEGT in the germline V gene. DNA for the CDR3: TGTGCCAGCAGCCCAAGCGGGAGTGGGGATACGCAGTATTTT. Protein: CASSPSGSGDTQYF.

The chain recombines TRBV10-3 with TRBJ2-3; D possibly corresponds to TRBD1 (5 bases). Germline assignment: CDR1 ENHRY and CDR2 SYGVKD. V was pared by 3 bases and J by 2 bases, with 9 bases between. CDR3 size: 14 residues. The chain's CDR3 is CAISEGVPTDTQYF. Written as DNA, the CDR3 is TGTGCCATCAGTGAAGGGGTTCCCACAGATACGCAGTATTTT.

This clone was observed a handful of times. V usage is TRBV15 and J usage is TRBJ2-1, with 7 bases matching TRBD1. This CDR3 contains 15 residues. V lost 5 bases, J lost 2 bases, and 6 bases stayed unmatched. CDR1 is LNHNV, CDR2 YYDKDF, per germline (reference sequence). The DNA of the CDR3 is TGTGCCACCAGCCGACAGGGATCTACCTACAATGAGCAGTTCTTC. Amino acid sequence: CATSRQGSTYNEQFF.

The chain has TRBV3-1 (or the pseudogene TRBV3-2) and TRBJ2-1; 8 positions match TRBD1. Germline V lookup: CDR1 LGHDT, CDR2 YNNKEL (reference sequence). The V segment lost 5 bases and the J segment 9 bases; nucleotides outside the gene matches: 6. The CDR3 covers 13 residues. CDR3 protein: CASSLRTGFEQFF. CDR3 nucleotides: TGTGCCAGCAGCTTACGGACAGGGTTTGAGCAGTTCTTC.

This clone was detected a few times. The V call is TRBV5-4, the J call TRBJ1-2; no reliable D call. The V gene lost 0 bases and the J gene lost 0 bases, with 12 bases spanning the gap. From germline, CDR1 is SGHNT and CDR2 YYREEE (reference sequence). This CDR3 region has 16 residues. The CDR3 bases are TGTGCCAGCAGCTTGGGCGCGGGAGCATCTAACTATGGCTACACCTTC. Amino acids: CASSLGAGASNYGYTF.

V usage is TRBV4-1 and J usage is TRBJ2-3, with 14 bases lining up with TRBD2. The CDR3 extends over 18 amino acids. The germline gives CDR1 MGHRA, CDR2 YSYEKL. Trimming at V came to 5 bases and at J to 4 bases, leaving 11 bases not matched to a gene. The CDR3: CASSARLGTSGSADTQYF. The CDR3 DNA reads as TGCGCCAGCAGCGCGCGACTAGGGACTAGCGGGAGCGCAGATACGCAGTATTTT.